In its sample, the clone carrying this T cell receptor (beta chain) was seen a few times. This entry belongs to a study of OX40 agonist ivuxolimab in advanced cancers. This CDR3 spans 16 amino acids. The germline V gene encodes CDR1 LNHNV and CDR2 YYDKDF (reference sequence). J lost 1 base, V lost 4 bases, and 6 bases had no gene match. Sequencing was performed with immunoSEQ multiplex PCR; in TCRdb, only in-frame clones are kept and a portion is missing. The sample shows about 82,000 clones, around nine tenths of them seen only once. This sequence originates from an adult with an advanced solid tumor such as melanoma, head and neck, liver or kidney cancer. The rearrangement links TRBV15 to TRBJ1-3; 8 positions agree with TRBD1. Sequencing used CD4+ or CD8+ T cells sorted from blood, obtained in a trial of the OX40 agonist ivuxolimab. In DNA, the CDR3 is TGTGCCACCAGCACCCGGACAGGGAAATCTGGAAACACCATATATTTT. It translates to CATSTRTGKSGNTIYF.